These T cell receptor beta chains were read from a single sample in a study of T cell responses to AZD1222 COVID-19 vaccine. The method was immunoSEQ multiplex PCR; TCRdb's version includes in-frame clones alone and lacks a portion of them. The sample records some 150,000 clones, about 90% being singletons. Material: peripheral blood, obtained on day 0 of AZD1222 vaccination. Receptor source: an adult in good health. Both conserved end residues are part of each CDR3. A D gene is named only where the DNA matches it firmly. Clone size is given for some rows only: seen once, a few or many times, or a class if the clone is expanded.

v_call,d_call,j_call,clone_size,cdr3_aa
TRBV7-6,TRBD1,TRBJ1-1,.,CASSGRDRGQTPDTEAFF
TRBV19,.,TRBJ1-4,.,CASSPRTPWGEKLFF
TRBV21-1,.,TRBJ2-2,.,CASSDELETGELFF
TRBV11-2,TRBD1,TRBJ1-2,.,CASSLAGQVNYGYTF
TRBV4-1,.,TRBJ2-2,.,CASSPSEVTGELFF
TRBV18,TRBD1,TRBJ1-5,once,CASSPDRGVQHF
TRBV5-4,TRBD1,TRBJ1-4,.,CASSRGQGNFATNEKLFF
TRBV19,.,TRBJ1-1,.,CASSPRRATEAFF
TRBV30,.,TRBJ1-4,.,CAWRTWGESTWNEKLFF
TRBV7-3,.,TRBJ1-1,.,CASSLSGGTEAFF
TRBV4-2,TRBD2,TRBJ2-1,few,CASSQDGEGSANMVF
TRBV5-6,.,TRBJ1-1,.,CASSYRTEAFF
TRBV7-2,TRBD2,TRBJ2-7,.,CASSPGLASSYEQYF
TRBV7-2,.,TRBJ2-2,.,CASSWGGRENTGELFF
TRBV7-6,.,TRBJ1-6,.,CASSSRTENSPLHF
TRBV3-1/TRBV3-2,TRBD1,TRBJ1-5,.,CASSPSRGPQPQHF
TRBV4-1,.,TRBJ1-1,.,CASSQERSGNTEAFF
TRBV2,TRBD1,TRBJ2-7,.,CASSPGDRGHEQYF
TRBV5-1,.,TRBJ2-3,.,CASTRRSSTDTQYF
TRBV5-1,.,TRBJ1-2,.,CASSLVGPAVGGYTF
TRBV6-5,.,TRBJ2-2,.,CASRPQGTGELFF
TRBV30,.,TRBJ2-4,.,CAWSETYIQYF
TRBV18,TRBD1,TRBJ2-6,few,CASSPRQGASGANVLTF
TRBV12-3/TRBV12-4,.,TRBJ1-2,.,CASSLSLYGYTF
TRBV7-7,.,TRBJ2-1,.,CASSLALNNEQFF
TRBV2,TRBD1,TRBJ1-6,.,CASSLQGKLGSSPLHF
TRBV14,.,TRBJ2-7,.,CASRPRGEFYEQYF
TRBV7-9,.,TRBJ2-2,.,CASSLRMVTNTGELFF
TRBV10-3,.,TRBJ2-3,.,CAISETSSEDTQYF
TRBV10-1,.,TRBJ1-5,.,CASSELKVIQPQHF
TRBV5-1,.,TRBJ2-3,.,CASSLVGGEDTQYF
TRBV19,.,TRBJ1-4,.,CASSTEQGLSEKLFF
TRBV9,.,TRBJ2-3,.,CASSVAGAIDTQYF
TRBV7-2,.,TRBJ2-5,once,CASSLGLPQETQYF
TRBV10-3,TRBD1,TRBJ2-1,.,CAISDHQGVDNEQFF